This T cell receptor (beta chain) was captured by sequencing in a study of blood T cell repertoires in COVID-19. The wider study: The cDNA or gDNA used as material had been derived from T cells, B-cell-depleted T cells, or PBMCs.

Libraries were prepared by immunoSEQ multiplex PCR; TCRdb keeps only in-frame clonotypes and omits some of them. The table records about 130,000 clones, roughly 79% of them present only once. Trimming cost V 4 bases and J 4 bases; bases outside gene matches: 2. The CDR3 loop spans 14 amino acids. CDR1 and CDR2 from the germline V gene are SNHLY and FYNNEI. Only a few counts were recorded for this clone. Sequenced: peripheral blood. The V gene is TRBV2, the J gene TRBJ1-5; TRBD1 aligns across 9 bases. The source is a human donor in a cohort sampled during active COVID-19. This CDR3 reads CASSGDRANQPQHF. CDR3 in DNA: TGTGCCAGCAGTGGGGACAGGGCGAATCAGCCCCAGCATTTT.